Below are 14 T cell receptor beta chains sequenced from a single sample in a study of blood T cells in healthy people across ages. A second PCR, run for roughly 7 to 12 cycles, used a sample-barcoded 5' primer plus a J-beta primer mix. TCRdb reprocessed the 5' RACE reads with MiXCR, giving one entry per CDR3 protein. The table records roughly 1,500,000 distinct CDR3 sequences, approximately 42% of them present only once. The sample was blood. The receptor set was obtained from a woman aged 18-29 years in good health.

Notes on this clonotype: At one boundary the junction diverges from the germline segment, which might be a read error. The chain carries TRBV14 and TRBJ1-2; D ambiguous. The germline V gene encodes CDR1 SGHDN and CDR2 FVKESK. This CDR3 has 13 amino acids. The CDR3 DNA reads as TGTTCCAGCAGCCAAGCCCATAACTATGGCTACACCTTC. This codes for CSSSQAHNYGYTF. The variable domain in full, completed from reference TRBV14 and TRBJ1-2, reads EAGVTQFPSHSVIEKGQTVTLRCDPISGHDNLYWYRRVMGKEIKFLLHFVKESKQDESGMPNNRFLAERTGGTYSTLKVQPAELEDSGVYFCSSSQAHNYGYTFGSGTRLTVV.

Points on this clonotype: A much bigger clone sits one base away, suggesting this may be a read error. The gene calls are TRBV5-1 and TRBJ2-5; the D is unclear. The J call could be wrong; TRBJ2-1 is a better fit for the DNA end. CDR1 is SGHRS and CDR2 is YFSETQ in the germline V gene. CDR3 length equals 13 residues. CDR3 sequence (DNA): TGCGCCAGCAGCTTGCAGCAGCTAGAGACCCAGTTCTTC. Translating gives CASSLQQLETQFF.

The V and J genes are TRBV12-3 or TRBV12-4 and TRBJ2-3, with 9 bases that match TRBD2. This CDR3 region has 17 residues. The junction had 10 bases not matched to a gene; V was cut back by 6 bases and J by 0 bases. The CDR3 loop reads CASRPPGLAGSTDTQYF. The CDR3 DNA reads as TGTGCCAGCAGACCACCGGGGCTAGCGGGGAGCACAGATACGCAGTATTTT.

The rearrangement uses TRBV7-9 and TRBJ2-1; 7 nucleotides agree with TRBD1. The length of the CDR3 is 16 residues. Losses at the gene ends were 4 bases for V and 0 bases for J; bases not matched to a gene: 6. Germline loops: CDR1 SEHNR, CDR2 FQNEAQ (reference sequence). The CDR3 reads CASSSPDRSSYNEQFF. The CDR3 DNA reads as TGTGCCAGCAGCTCCCCGGACAGGAGCTCCTACAATGAGCAGTTCTTC.

The gene calls are TRBV20-1 and TRBJ2-7, with TRBD2 identical over 12 bases. V shed 3 bases, J shed 7 bases, and the junction held 16 bases outside the gene matches. This CDR3 spans 17 amino acids. Germline CDR1 reads DFQATT; CDR2 reads SNEGSKA (reference sequence). CDR3 DNA sequence: TGCAGTGCTAGTCGTTCGGCTAGCGGGAGGGCGGATCAAGAGCAGTACTTC. Residues: CSASRSASGRADQEQYF.

The CDR3 DNA follows: TGTGCCAGCACCAAGGGGGGGGCCTATAATTCACCCCTCCACTTT. Encoded protein: CASTKGGAYNSPLHF. The V and J genes are TRBV27 and TRBJ1-6; maybe TRBD1 (6 bases). Germline CDR1 reads MNHEY; CDR2 reads SMNVEV (reference sequence). The CDR3 has 15 amino acids. V gave up 7 bases and J gave up 2 bases, with 12 bases separating them.

The chain employs TRBV12-3 or TRBV12-4 and TRBJ2-3, with D perhaps TRBD1 (6 bases). The CDR3 covers 13 residues. V was shortened by 5 bases and J by 6 bases, with 12 bases between the two germline ends. CDR3 in amino acids: CASSTNREDTQYF. In DNA, the CDR3 is TGTGCCAGCAGTACGAACAGGGAGGATACGCAGTATTTT.

The gene calls are TRBV11-1 and TRBJ1-2; tentative D call: TRBD1 (6 bases). CDR1 and CDR2 from the germline V gene are SGHAT and FQDESV (reference sequence). V dropped 3 bases and J dropped 1 base, with 12 bases sitting between them. The CDR3 has 15 residues. CDR3 DNA: TGTGCCAGCAGCTTCGGGCAGGGGTATAACTATGGCTACACCTTC. Translating it yields CASSFGQGYNYGYTF.

The DNA for the CDR3 is TGTGCCACCAGCAGAGATCAGGGGGTTTACGATACGCAGTATTTT. Residues: CATSRDQGVYDTQYF. This chain joins TRBV15 and TRBJ2-3; TRBD1 matches 7 bases. The V gene's germline CDR1 is LNHNV and CDR2 YYDKDF (reference sequence). V trimming: 0 bases; J trimming: 6 bases; junction bases outside the gene matches: 6. The length of the CDR3 is 15 residues.

This rearrangement joins TRBV6-1 to TRBJ2-4; no reliable D call. The J call is uncertain, as TRBJ2-7 better fits the DNA end. The CDR3 consists of 11 residues. The germline gives CDR1 MNHNS, CDR2 SASEGT. CDR3 DNA: TGTGCCAGCAATGGGGTAAACGAGCAGTACTTC. Its protein product is CASNGVNEQYF.

The J gene is TRBJ2-1, the V gene TRBV6-2 or TRBV6-3; D unresolved. The tail of the sequence fits TRBJ2-7 better, so the J call may be wrong. CDR1 MNHEY and CDR2 SVGEGT come from the germline V gene. This CDR3 contains 13 residues. CDR3 sequence: CASRRGSYNEQYF. The CDR3 nucleotides read TGTGCCAGCAGGAGAGGTTCCTACAATGAGCAGTACTTC.

The rearrangement links TRBV3-1 to TRBJ1-2, with D uncertain. The length of the CDR3 is 12 residues. The V and J ends lost 0 bases and 8 bases respectively, with 7 bases between them. From germline, CDR1 is LGHDT and CDR2 YNNKEL (reference sequence). This CDR3 is CASSQDGWGYTF. CDR3 nucleotide sequence: TGTGCCAGCAGCCAAGATGGATGGGGCTACACCTTC.

Comments on this clonotype: A much larger clonotype is one base distant, so this may be a read error. The V and J genes are TRBV12-3 or TRBV12-4 and TRBJ2-7; no clear D gene. The CDR3 has 13 amino acids. Trimming took off 1 base at V and 7 bases at J, with 11 bases between the two ends. CDR3 sequence reads: CASSLGLINEQYF. In DNA, the CDR3 is TGTGCCAGCAGTTTAGGACTTATCAATGAGCAGTACTTC.

This chain connects TRBV27 to TRBJ1-2; D is uncertain. Germline CDR1 MNHEY, CDR2 SMNVEV (reference sequence). The CDR3 consists of 15 residues. The V end was cut by 5 bases, the J end by 4 bases, with 17 bases between. Here the CDR3 DNA reads TGTGCCAGCAGTCCCGTCGCCGGGCCAGTCTATGGCTACACCTTC. Encoded protein: CASSPVAGPVYGYTF.